This TCR beta chain originates from a study of blood T cell repertoires in COVID-19. For the study at large: COVID-19 samples from acute and convalescent phases originated in the United States, Italy and Spain. T cells, B-cell-depleted T cells, or PBMCs supplied cDNA or gDNA.

Original data processing: Estimation of nucleated cell counts relied on the amplification of reference gene primers. TCRdb's table, derived via immunoSEQ multiplex PCR, lists solely in-frame clones and lacks some. V and J calls and clone size follow that table, whereas D and trimming were derived from the DNA. The data hold 90,000 to 100,000 clones, with 90% observed a single time. The CDR3 runs 14 residues. CDR1 and CDR2 (germline): SGHRS, YFSETQ. Trimming removed 2 bases from V and 1 base from J, with 7 bases in between. The receptor was derived from a man aged 50 or older with acute or convalescent COVID-19. This chain uses TRBV5-1 with TRBJ1-3; D is perhaps TRBD1 (6 bases). The specimen sequenced was peripheral blood. The CDR3 nucleotides are TGCGCCAGCAGCTTCGGGACATCTGGAAACACCATATATTTT. As protein: CASSFGTSGNTIYF.